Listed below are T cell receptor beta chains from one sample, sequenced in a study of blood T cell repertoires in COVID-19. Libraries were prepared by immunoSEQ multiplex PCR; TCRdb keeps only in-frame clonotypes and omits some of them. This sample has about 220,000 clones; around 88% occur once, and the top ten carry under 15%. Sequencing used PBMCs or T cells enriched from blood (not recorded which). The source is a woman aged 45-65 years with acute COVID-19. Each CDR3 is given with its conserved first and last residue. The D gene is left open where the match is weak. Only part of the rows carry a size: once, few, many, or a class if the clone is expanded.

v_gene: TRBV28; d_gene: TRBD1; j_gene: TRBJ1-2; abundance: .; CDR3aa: CASSVTGEGLRGYTF; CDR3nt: TGTGCCAGCAGTGTGACAGGGGAAGGTCTTCGGGGCTACACCTTC
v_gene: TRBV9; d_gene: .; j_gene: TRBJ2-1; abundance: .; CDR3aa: CASSASVSSYNEQFF; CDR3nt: TGTGCCAGCAGCGCATCAGTAAGCTCCTACAATGAGCAGTTCTTC
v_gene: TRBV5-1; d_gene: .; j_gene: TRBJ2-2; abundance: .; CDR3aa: CASSPDRPTANTGELFF; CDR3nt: TGCGCCAGCAGTCCCGACAGGCCTACAGCGAACACCGGGGAGCTGTTTTTT
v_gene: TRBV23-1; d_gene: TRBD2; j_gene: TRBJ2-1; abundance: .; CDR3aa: CASSQTSGPANEQFF; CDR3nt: TGCGCCAGCAGTCAGACTAGCGGGCCGGCTAATGAGCAGTTCTTC
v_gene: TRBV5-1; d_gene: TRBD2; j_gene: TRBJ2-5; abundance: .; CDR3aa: CASSLTSGGGTETQYF; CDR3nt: TGCGCCAGCAGCTTGACCAGCGGGGGAGGAACAGAGACCCAGTACTTC
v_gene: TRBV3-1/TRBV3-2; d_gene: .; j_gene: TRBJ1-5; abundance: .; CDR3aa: CASSQGLGGVSNQPQHF; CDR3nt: TGTGCCAGCAGCCAAGGATTAGGGGGGGTTAGCAATCAGCCCCAGCATTTT
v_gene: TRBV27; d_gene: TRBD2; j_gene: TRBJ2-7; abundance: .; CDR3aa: CASSLRTSGHEQYF; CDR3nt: TGTGCCAGCAGTTTACGGACTAGCGGGCACGAGCAGTACTTC
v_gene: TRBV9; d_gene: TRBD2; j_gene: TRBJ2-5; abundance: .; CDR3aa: CASSVLGLAGTQETQYF; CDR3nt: TGTGCCAGCAGCGTTCTGGGACTAGCGGGGACACAAGAGACCCAGTACTTC
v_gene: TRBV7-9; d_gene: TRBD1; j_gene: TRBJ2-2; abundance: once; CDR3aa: CASSLETGVPGELFF; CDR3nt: TGTGCCAGCAGCTTAGAGACAGGGGTGCCCGGGGAGCTGTTTTTT
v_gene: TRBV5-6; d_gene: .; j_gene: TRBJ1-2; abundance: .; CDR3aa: CASSLGAGYGYTF; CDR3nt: TGTGCCAGCAGCTTGGGGGCGGGATATGGCTACACCTTC
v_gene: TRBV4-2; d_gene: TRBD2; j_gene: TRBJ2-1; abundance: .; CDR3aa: CASSQGLAGISFGVYNEQFF; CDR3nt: TGTGCCAGCAGCCAGGGACTAGCGGGGATAAGTTTCGGGGTCTACAATGAGCAGTTCTTC
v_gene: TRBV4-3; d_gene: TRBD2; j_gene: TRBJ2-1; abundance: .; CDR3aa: CASSQDLTSGSNHEQFF; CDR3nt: TGCGCCAGCAGCCAAGATTTGACTAGCGGGAGTAATCATGAGCAGTTCTTC
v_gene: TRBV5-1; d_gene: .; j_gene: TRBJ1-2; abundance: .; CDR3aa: CASSSGTGLDYGYTF; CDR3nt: TGCGCCAGCAGCTCCGGTACAGGGCTCGACTATGGCTACACCTTC
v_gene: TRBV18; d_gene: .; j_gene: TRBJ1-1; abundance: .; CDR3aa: CASSLLGTEAFF; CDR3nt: TGTGCCAGCTCACTCCTCGGGACTGAAGCTTTCTTT
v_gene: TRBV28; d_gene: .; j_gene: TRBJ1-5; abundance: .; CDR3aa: CASSQGGESQPQHF; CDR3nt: TGTGCCAGCAGTCAAGGGGGAGAGAGTCAGCCCCAGCATTTT
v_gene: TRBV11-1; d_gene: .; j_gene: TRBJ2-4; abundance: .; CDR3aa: CASSPQRGYKNIQYF; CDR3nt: TGTGCCAGCAGCCCACAACGGGGATACAAAAACATTCAGTACTTC
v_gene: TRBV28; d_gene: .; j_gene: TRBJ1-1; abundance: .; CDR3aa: CASREADTEAFF; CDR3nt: TGTGCCAGCCGCGAAGCGGACACTGAAGCTTTCTTT
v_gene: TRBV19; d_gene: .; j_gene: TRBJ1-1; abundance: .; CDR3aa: CASSIFGLQGPNTEAFF; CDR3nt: TGTGCCAGTAGTATATTCGGGTTACAGGGTCCCAACACTGAAGCTTTCTTT
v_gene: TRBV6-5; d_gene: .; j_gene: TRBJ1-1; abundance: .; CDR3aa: CASSYSLPELAVAFF; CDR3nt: TGTGCCAGCAGTTACTCTCTACCGGAGTTGGCGGTGGCTTTCTTT
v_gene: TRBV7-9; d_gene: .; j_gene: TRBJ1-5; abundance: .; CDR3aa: CASSPTGRANQPQHF; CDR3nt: TGTGCCAGCAGCCCAACCGGGAGGGCCAATCAGCCCCAGCATTTT
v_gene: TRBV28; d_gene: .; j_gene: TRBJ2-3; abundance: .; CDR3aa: CASSLLAGITDTQYF; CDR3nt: TGTGCCAGCAGTTTATTGGCAGGGATCACAGATACGCAGTATTTT
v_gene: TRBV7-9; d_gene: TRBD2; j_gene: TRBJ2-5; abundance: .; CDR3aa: CASSLAGFQETQYF; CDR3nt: TGTGCCAGCAGTCTAGCGGGATTTCAAGAGACCCAGTACTTC
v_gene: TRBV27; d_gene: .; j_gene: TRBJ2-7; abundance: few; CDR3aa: CASSLYPQTEYEQYF; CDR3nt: TGTGCCAGCAGTTTATATCCCCAGACAGAATACGAGCAGTACTTC
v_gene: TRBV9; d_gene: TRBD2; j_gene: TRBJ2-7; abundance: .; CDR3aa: CASSEGLAGGTYEQYF; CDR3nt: TGTGCCAGCAGCGAGGGACTAGCGGGAGGAACCTACGAGCAGTACTTC
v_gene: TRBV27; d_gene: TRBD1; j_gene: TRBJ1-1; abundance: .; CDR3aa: CASRPTGEKTEAFF; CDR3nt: TGTGCCAGCAGGCCCACAGGGGAAAAGACTGAAGCTTTCTTT
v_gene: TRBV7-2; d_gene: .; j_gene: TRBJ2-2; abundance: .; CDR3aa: CASSSAGRTNTGELFF; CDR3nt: TGTGCCAGCAGCTCGGCGGGACGCACGAACACCGGGGAGCTGTTTTTT
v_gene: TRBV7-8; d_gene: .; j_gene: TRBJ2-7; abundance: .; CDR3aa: CASSLEGRSYEQYF; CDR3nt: TGTGCCAGCAGCTTAGAAGGGAGAAGCTACGAGCAGTACTTC
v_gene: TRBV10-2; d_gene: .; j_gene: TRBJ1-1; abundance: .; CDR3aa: CASAWSQLQLGNTEAFF; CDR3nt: TGCGCCAGCGCCTGGTCACAGCTTCAATTAGGGAACACTGAAGCTTTCTTT
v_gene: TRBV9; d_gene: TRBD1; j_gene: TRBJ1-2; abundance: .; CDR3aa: CASSYPGQGRDGYTF; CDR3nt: TGTGCCAGCAGCTACCCGGGACAGGGGCGGGATGGCTACACCTTC
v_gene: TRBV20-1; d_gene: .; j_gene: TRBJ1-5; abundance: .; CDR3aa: CSATDRNQPQHF; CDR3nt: TGCAGTGCTACTGACAGAAATCAGCCCCAGCATTTT
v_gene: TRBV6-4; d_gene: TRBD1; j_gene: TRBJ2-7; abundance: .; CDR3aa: CASSDSKGSPGQGTSYEQYF; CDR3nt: TGTGCCAGCAGTGACTCGAAGGGTAGTCCGGGACAGGGGACATCCTACGAGCAGTACTTC
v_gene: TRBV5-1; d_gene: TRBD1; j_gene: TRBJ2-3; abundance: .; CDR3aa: CASSWDRVTDTQYF; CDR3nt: TGCGCCAGCAGCTGGGACAGGGTTACAGATACGCAGTATTTT
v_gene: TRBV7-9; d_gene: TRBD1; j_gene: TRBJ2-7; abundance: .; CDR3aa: CASSLWTGAYEQYF; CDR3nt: TGTGCCAGCAGCTTATGGACAGGAGCCTACGAGCAGTACTTC
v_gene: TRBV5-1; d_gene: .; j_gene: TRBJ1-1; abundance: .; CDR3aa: CASSQPGQKNEAFF; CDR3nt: TGCGCCAGCAGCCAGCCGGGACAAAAAAACGAAGCTTTCTTT
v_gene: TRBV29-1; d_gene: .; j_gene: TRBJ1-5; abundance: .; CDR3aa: CSVTEYSNQPQHF; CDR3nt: TGCAGCGTGACAGAGTATAGCAATCAGCCCCAGCATTTT
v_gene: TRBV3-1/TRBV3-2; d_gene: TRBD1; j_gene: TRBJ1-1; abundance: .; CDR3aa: CASSQVRGRLITEAFF; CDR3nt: TGTGCCAGCAGCCAAGTTAGGGGGCGCCTGATCACTGAAGCTTTCTTT
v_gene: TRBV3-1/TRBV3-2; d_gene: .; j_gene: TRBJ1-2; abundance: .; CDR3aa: CASSQESWARNGYTF; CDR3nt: TGTGCCAGCAGCCAAGAAAGTTGGGCAAGAAATGGCTACACCTTC
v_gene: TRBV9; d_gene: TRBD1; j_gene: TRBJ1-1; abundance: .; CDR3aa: CASSPRQGNTEAFF; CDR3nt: TGTGCCAGCAGCCCCCGACAGGGGAACACTGAAGCTTTCTTT
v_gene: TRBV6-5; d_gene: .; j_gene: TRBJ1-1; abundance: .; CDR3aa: CASSYGAVRNTEAFF; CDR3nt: TGTGCCAGCAGTTACGGGGCCGTCAGGAACACTGAAGCTTTCTTT
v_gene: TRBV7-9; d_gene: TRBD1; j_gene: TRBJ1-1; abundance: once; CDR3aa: CASSLTSDRTEAFF; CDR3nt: TGTGCCAGCAGCTTAACCTCGGACAGGACTGAAGCTTTCTTT
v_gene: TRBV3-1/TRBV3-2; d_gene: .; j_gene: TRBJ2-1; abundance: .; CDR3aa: CASSQTGYNEQFF; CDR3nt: TGTGCCAGCAGCCAAACAGGCTACAATGAGCAGTTCTTC
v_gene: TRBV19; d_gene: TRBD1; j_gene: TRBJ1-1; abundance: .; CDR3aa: CASGQGNTEAFF; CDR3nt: TGTGCCAGTGGACAGGGGAACACTGAAGCTTTCTTT
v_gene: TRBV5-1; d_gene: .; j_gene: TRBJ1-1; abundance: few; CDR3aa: CASRSGQNTEAFF; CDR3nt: TGCGCCAGCAGATCTGGACAGAACACTGAAGCTTTCTTT
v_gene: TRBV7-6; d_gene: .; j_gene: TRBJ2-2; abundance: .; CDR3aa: CASQLAGNTGELFF; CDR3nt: TGTGCCAGCCAGCTGGCAGGGAACACCGGGGAGCTGTTTTTT
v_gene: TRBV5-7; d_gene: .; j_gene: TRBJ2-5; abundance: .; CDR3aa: CASSFRTGERERGETQYF; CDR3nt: TGTGCCAGCAGCTTCAGGACAGGGGAGCGGGAGAGGGGTGAGACCCAGTACTTC
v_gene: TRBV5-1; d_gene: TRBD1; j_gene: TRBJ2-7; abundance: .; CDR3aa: CASGQGSYEQYF; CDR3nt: TGCGCCAGTGGACAGGGGTCCTACGAGCAGTACTTC
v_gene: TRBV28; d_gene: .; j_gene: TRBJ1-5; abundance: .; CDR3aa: CASSLSRAQHF; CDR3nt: TGTGCCAGCAGCCTTAGCCGGGCCCAGCATTTT